This is a list of T cell receptor beta chains from one sample in a study of post-analysis software for immune sequencing data. A single record per CDR3 protein comes from TCRdb applying MiXCR to the PCR reads. This repertoire shows 350,000 to 450,000 distinct CDR3 sequences, roughly 38% found once; its top ten account for roughly 13%. Sequenced input: blood. The source of these receptors is a girl between 5 and 17 years old with multiple sclerosis. CDR3s include the opening cysteine and the closing phenylalanine or tryptophan. The D gene is left open where the match is weak. Part of the rows lack a size; the others show once, few, many or a class for expanded clones.

abundance	v_gene	d_gene	j_gene	CDR3aa	CDR3nt
few	TRBV7-9	.	TRBJ2-7	CASSFTGIEYEQYF	TGTGCCAGCAGCTTTACAGGGATTGAGTACGAGCAGTACTTC
few	TRBV12-3/TRBV12-4	TRBD1	TRBJ1-5	CASSTTGGYSNQPQHF	TGTGCCAGCAGTACTACAGGGGGTTATAGCAATCAGCCCCAGCATTTT
.	TRBV29-1	.	TRBJ1-2	CSVEETGYYGYTF	TGCAGCGTTGAAGAGACAGGTTACTATGGCTACACCTTC
.	TRBV6-2/TRBV6-3	.	TRBJ1-2	CASSPRTVSNYGYTF	TGTGCCAGCAGTCCCCGGACAGTCTCTAACTATGGCTACACCTTC
.	TRBV6-6	TRBD1	TRBJ1-1	CASSGRTGANTEAFF	TGTGCCAGCAGTGGAAGGACAGGGGCGAACACTGAAGCTTTCTTT
.	TRBV11-2	.	TRBJ2-3	CASSTGTSYTQYF	TGTGCCAGCAGCACCGGGACGTCCTATACGCAGTATTTT
.	TRBV4-3	.	TRBJ1-1	CASSQEGSGHNTEAFF	TGCGCCAGCAGCCAAGAAGGGAGTGGCCACAACACTGAAGCTTTCTTT
.	TRBV7-2	.	TRBJ2-5	CATPGRGETQYF	TGTGCCACCCCCGGTAGGGGGGAGACCCAGTACTTC
.	TRBV20-1	.	TRBJ2-7	CSAPGPEGYEQYF	TGCAGTGCTCCGGGGCCGGAGGGCTACGAGCAGTACTTC
.	TRBV29-1	TRBD2	TRBJ2-5	CSVEDTSGVETQYF	TGCAGCGTTGAAGACACTAGCGGGGTAGAGACCCAGTACTTC
.	TRBV7-2	.	TRBJ2-5	CASSLVWETQYF	TGTGCCAGCAGCTTAGTTTGGGAGACCCAGTACTTC
once	TRBV3-1	.	TRBJ2-5	CASSQGSQGGETQYF	TGTGCCAGCAGCCAAGGTTCGCAGGGGGGAGAGACCCAGTACTTC
.	TRBV5-1	TRBD1	TRBJ1-2	CASSLGQGRDGYTF	TGCGCCAGCAGCTTGGGACAGGGCAGGGATGGCTACACCTTC
few	TRBV7-3	.	TRBJ1-6	CASSLTAWASPLHF	TGTGCCAGCAGCTTGACCGCCTGGGCTTCACCCCTCCACTTT
.	TRBV20-1	TRBD1	TRBJ1-4	CSESRTGKEKLFF	TGCAGTGAGAGTCGGACAGGAAAGGAAAAACTGTTTTTT
.	TRBV6-1	.	TRBJ2-2	CASSESIGWDTGELFF	TGTGCCAGCAGTGAATCAATAGGGTGGGACACCGGGGAGCTGTTTTTT
.	TRBV12-3/TRBV12-4	.	TRBJ1-2	CASSFSEGYGYTF	TGTGCCAGCAGTTTCTCGGAAGGGTATGGCTACACCTTC
once	TRBV29-1	.	TRBJ2-3	CSVASGLTDTQYF	TGCAGCGTTGCCAGCGGACTCACAGATACGCAGTATTTT